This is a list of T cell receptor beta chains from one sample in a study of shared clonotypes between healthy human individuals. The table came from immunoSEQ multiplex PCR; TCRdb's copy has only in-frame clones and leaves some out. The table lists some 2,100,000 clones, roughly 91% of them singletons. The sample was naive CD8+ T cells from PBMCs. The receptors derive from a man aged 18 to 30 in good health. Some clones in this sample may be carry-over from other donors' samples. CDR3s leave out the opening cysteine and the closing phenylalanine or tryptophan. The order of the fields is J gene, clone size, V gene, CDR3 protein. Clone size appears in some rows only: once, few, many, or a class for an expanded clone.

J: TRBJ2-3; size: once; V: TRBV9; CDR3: ASSPRTGYSTDTQY
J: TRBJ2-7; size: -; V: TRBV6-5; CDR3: ASSYGQGVYEQY
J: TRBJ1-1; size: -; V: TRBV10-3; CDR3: AITTSGTGGTEAF
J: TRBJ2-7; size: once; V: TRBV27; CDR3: ASSPRQGTYEQY
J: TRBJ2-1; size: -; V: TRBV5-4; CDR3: ASSSPFGGDEQF
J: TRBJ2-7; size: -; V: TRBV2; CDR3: ASSGSLAVSSYEQY
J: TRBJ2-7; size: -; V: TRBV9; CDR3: ASSFGDRSYEQY
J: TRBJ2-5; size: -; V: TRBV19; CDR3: ASTQRTSGIQETQY
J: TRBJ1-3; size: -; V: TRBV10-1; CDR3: ASSPPTVRSGNTIY
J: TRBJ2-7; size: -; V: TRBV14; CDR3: ASSQGTDLYEQY
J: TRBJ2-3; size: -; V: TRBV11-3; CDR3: ASSSGQGTDTQY
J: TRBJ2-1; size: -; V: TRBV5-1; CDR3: ASSVWDSVGNEQF
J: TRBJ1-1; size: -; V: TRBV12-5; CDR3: ASGGRGYTEAF
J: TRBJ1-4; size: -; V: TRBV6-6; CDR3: ASSTTMGWTNEKLF
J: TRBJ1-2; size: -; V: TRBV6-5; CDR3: ASSSPVLGDYGYT
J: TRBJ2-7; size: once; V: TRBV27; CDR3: ASGARVSYEQY